The 12 T cell receptor beta chains below were found in one sample sequenced in a study of cytomegalovirus exposure and HLA in healthy donors. The study ran its PCR with 60 Vbeta and 13 Jbeta primers. The assay was immunoSEQ multiplex PCR, and TCRdb's table has in-frame clones only and misses some. The data show 140,000 to 150,000 clones, roughly three quarters seen once. Sequenced material: PBMCs. The receptor set was obtained from a woman in her forties in good health and CMV-seropositive.

The chain is built from TRBV7-6 and TRBJ2-2; D is uncertain. Deletions cut 8 bases from V and 2 bases from J, with 18 bases between. CDR3 length: 16 amino acids. Germline assignment: CDR1 SGHVS and CDR2 FNYEAQ. The CDR3 nucleotides read TGTGCCAGCCACACCGACGCCCGCGGTAACACCGGGGAGCTGTTTTTT. Encoded protein: CASHTDARGNTGELFF.

The V gene is TRBV30, the J gene TRBJ2-7, with 10 bases matching TRBD1. This CDR3 comprises 15 residues. Unmatched junction bases numbered 4, after V lost 2 bases and J lost 0 bases. Germline V gene sequence: CDR1 GTSNPN, CDR2 SVGIG (reference sequence). DNA for the CDR3: TGTGCCTGGAGTTGGGGACAGGGGAGCTCCTACGAGCAGTACTTC. Encoded protein: CAWSWGQGSSYEQYF.

The chain links TRBV6-5 to TRBJ2-7; possibly TRBD2 for D (5 bases). The germline CDR1 and CDR2 sequences are MNHEY and SVGAGI. Trimming left V 3 bases short and J 2 bases short, with 14 bases between. The CDR3 extends over 15 amino acids. The CDR3 loop reads CASSYSSSGAYEQYF. The CDR3 region has the DNA TGTGCCAGCAGTTATTCCTCGTCCGGGGCCTACGAGCAGTACTTC.

The J gene is TRBJ2-7, the V gene TRBV6-1; TRBD2 matches at 12 bases. The V gene end was trimmed by 7 bases and the J gene end by 1 base; junction bases not matched to a gene: 5. This CDR3 comprises 15 residues. The germline CDR1 and CDR2 sequences are MNHNS and SASEGT. The CDR3 coding sequence is TGTGCCAGCATTTCACTAGCGGGGGGTTCCTACGAGCAGTACTTC. It is translated as CASISLAGGSYEQYF.

This chain connects TRBV18 to TRBJ2-7, with D uncertain. CDR3 length: 14 residues. V gave up 0 bases and J gave up 5 bases, with 11 bases separating them. Germline values: CDR1 KGHSH, CDR2 LQKENI. The CDR3 nucleotides are TGTGCCAGCTCACCACCGCACGAGAAGAACGAGCAGTACTTC. Translation gives CASSPPHEKNEQYF.

This clone has only one observation. The V and J genes are TRBV9 and TRBJ1-6; D gene unclear. CDR1 is SGDLS and CDR2 is YYNGEE in the germline V gene. Trimming stripped 0 bases from V and 6 bases from J, with 7 bases between. The CDR3 contains 14 residues. CDR3 sequence: CASSVGTANSPLHF. In DNA form, the CDR3 reads TGTGCCAGCAGCGTAGGAACAGCTAATTCACCCCTCCACTTT.

In the case of this clone: A junction end diverges from the germline sequence, so it may reflect a read error. This chain connects TRBV7-9 to TRBJ1-2; the D is unclear. The germline V gene encodes CDR1 SEHNR and CDR2 FQNEAQ (reference sequence). The CDR3 has 14 amino acids. The CDR3 bases are TGTTCCAGCACCCGGGTCCTTGGAGGCTATGGCTACACCTTC. It is translated as CSSTRVLGGYGYTF.

This rearrangement joins TRBV2 to TRBJ2-7; TRBD2 matches 7 bases. The CDR3 loop spans 14 amino acids. V dropped 3 bases and J dropped 1; count of bases not matched to a gene: 3. CDR1 and CDR2 (germline): SNHLY, FYNNEI. The CDR3 here is CASSETSSSYEQYF. For the CDR3, the DNA is TGTGCCAGCAGTGAGACTAGCTCATCCTACGAGCAGTACTTC.

The rearrangement joins TRBV18 to TRBJ2-5; D is unresolved. Germline values: CDR1 KGHSH, CDR2 LQKENI. This CDR3 comprises 13 residues. V lost 6 bases and J lost 1, with 9 bases in between. Here the CDR3 reads CASSLSLQETQYF. DNA of the CDR3: TGTGCCAGCTCCTTAAGCCTCCAAGAGACCCAGTACTTC.

The V and J genes are TRBV7-3 and TRBJ1-1; no clear D. The germline CDR1 and CDR2 sequences are SGHTA and FQGTGA. The CDR3 has 15 amino acids. V lost 5 bases, J lost 4 bases, and 17 bases lay in between. The CDR3 DNA reads TGTGCCAGCAGCCCCGGGGAATCGCCAAGCACTGAAGCTTTCTTT. Protein: CASSPGESPSTEAFF.

The V gene is TRBV7-9, the J gene TRBJ1-2, with 9 bases lining up with TRBD1. J was trimmed by 12 bases and V by 5 bases; bases with no gene match: 13. CDR3 size: 14 residues. CDR1 is SEHNR, CDR2 FQNEAQ, per germline (reference sequence). The CDR3 DNA sequence: TGTGCCAGCAGCGAAACAGGGGGCTATAGGGGAGACACCTTC. It yields the protein CASSETGGYRGDTF.

The V and J genes are TRBV5-4 and TRBJ2-3; the D gene is possibly TRBD2 (6 bases). Germline CDR1 SGHNT, CDR2 YYREEE (reference sequence). The CDR3 loop spans 14 amino acids. V gave up 3 bases and J gave up 6 bases, with 14 bases separating them. The CDR3 loop reads CASSSTSGGDTQYF. The CDR3, as DNA: TGTGCCAGCAGCTCGACTAGTGGTGGTGATACGCAGTATTTT.